Presented here are 14 T cell receptor beta chains from one specimen sequenced in a study of T cell repertoires in cytomegalovirus infection. Their antigens remain unidentified. TCRdb reanalysed the reads using MiXCR and keeps one entry per CDR3 protein. The top ten hold 15% to 20% of the sample, which has 550,000 to 850,000 distinct CDR3 sequences, around a third seen once. Sequencing used cultured PBMCs, obtained from culture after CMV antigen stimulation. These receptors were obtained from a human donor in good health (CMV status not recorded). Some clones in this sample may be carry-over from other donors' samples.

CDR3 amino acids: CAISEAGRGPNFETEAFF. The CDR3 coding sequence is TGTGCCATCAGTGAAGCGGGGCGGGGTCCGAACTTTGAAACTGAAGCTTTCTTT. The chain combines TRBV10-3 with TRBJ1-1, with a tentative D call TRBD1 (5 bases). Germline CDR1 is ENHRY and CDR2 is SYGVKD. There are 18 residues in the CDR3. Trimming left V 3 bases short and J 5 bases short, with 25 bases between.

V usage is TRBV4-2 and J usage is TRBJ2-3; 8 bases are a match to TRBD2. Germline V gene lookup returns CDR1 LGHNA and CDR2 YNFKEQ. The CDR3 is made up of 19 amino acids. Trimming cost V 3 bases and J 4 bases; bases outside gene matches: 18. CDR3 protein: CASSQSTHFRGGLSDTQYF. CDR3 DNA: TGTGCCAGCAGCCAGTCGACGCATTTTCGGGGGGGCTTGTCAGATACGCAGTATTTT.

The chain carries TRBV6-8 and TRBJ2-5; a possible D gene is TRBD1 (6 bases). V was clipped by 2 bases and J by 5 bases, with 12 bases between them. Looked up from germline, CDR1 is MNHGY and CDR2 is SAAAGT. This CDR3 comprises 14 residues. The CDR3 here is CASSYLGQGETQYF. CDR3 nucleotide sequence: TGTGCCAGCAGTTACCTTGGGCAGGGGGAGACCCAGTACTTC.

This clonotype was observed a handful of times. The chain carries TRBV7-8 and TRBJ2-2; 9 nucleotides line up with TRBD1. Per the germline V gene, CDR1 is SGHVS and CDR2 is FQNEAQ. This CDR3 is built from 16 residues. Trimming at V came to 4 bases and at J to 7 bases, leaving 10 bases not matched to a gene. The DNA of the CDR3 is TGTGCCAGCAGCTCCTCCGGGACAGGGCCTCACGGGGAGCTGTTTTTT. The encoded protein is CASSSSGTGPHGELFF.

The rearrangement joins TRBV20-1 to TRBJ2-5; 11 bases agree with TRBD2. Germline assignment: CDR1 DFQATT and CDR2 SNEGSKA (reference sequence). Losses at the gene ends were 3 bases for V and 7 bases for J; bases not matched to a gene: 7. This CDR3 spans 14 amino acids. The CDR3 nucleotides read TGCAGTGCTAGTGTGACTAGCGGGACAGGGACCCAGTACTTC. It codes for CSASVTSGTGTQYF.

The rearrangement uses TRBV2 and TRBJ2-7, with a tentative D call TRBD1 (7 bases). The ends were cut back, 6 bases at V and 1 base at J, with 16 bases in the middle. Germline V CDR1 and CDR2: SNHLY, FYNNEI. The CDR3 totals 15 residues. The CDR3 here is CASRDRVRGSYEQYF. Here the CDR3 DNA reads TGTGCCAGCAGAGACAGGGTACGGGGGTCCTACGAGCAGTACTTC.

This clonotype appeared a few times. V gene TRBV6-1 combines with J gene TRBJ2-7; D remains unclear. The CDR3 totals 15 residues. CDR1 is MNHNS, CDR2 SASEGT, per germline. The V gene lost 9 bases and the J gene lost 5 bases, with 23 bases spanning the gap. Here the CDR3 reads CARKTPPGRRDEQYF. The CDR3 DNA reads as TGTGCCAGGAAGACCCCCCCCGGGCGCCGGGACGAGCAGTACTTC.

The chain couples TRBV19 to TRBJ1-2; D remains ambiguous. Germline V lookup: CDR1 LNHDA, CDR2 SQIVND (reference sequence). The CDR3 spans 12 residues. V lost 6 bases and J 8 bases, leaving 13 bases between the germline ends. The CDR3 here is CASSLQFGGYTF. CDR3 DNA sequence: TGTGCCAGTAGCCTCCAATTTGGCGGCTACACCTTC.

The chain carries TRBV20-1 and TRBJ1-1; D not resolved. The germline V gene has CDR1 DFQATT and CDR2 SNEGSKA (reference sequence). V was pared by 3 bases and J by 0 bases, with 8 bases between. The CDR3 contains 13 residues. The CDR3 DNA is TGCAGTGCTAGTAAAGATTTGAACACTGAAGCTTTCTTT. It yields the protein CSASKDLNTEAFF.

The chain joins TRBV12-3 or TRBV12-4 to TRBJ2-2; tentative D call: TRBD1 (6 bases). Deletions cut 8 bases from V and 1 base from J, with 17 bases between. This CDR3 spans 16 amino acids. CDR3 amino acids: CASGSPGALNTGELFF. CDR3 nucleotides: TGTGCCAGCGGATCTCCAGGGGCCCTGAACACCGGGGAGCTGTTTTTT.

This clonotype has a handful of counts. This chain uses TRBV27 with TRBJ1-2; no reliable D call. V gave up 5 bases and J gave up 8 bases, with 15 bases separating them. CDR1 MNHEY and CDR2 SMNVEV come from the germline V gene (reference sequence). CDR3 size: 13 residues. In DNA, the CDR3 is TGTGCCAGCAGTCATGGGGTAGAGAGAGGCTACACCTTC. Translating it yields CASSHGVERGYTF.

This chain joins TRBV12-3 or TRBV12-4 and TRBJ1-2, with D possibly TRBD1 on 6 matching bases. V was cut by 7 bases and J by 5 bases, with 14 bases left in between. There are 13 residues in the CDR3. Here the CDR3 reads CASTYGGAYGYTF. As DNA, the CDR3 is TGTGCCAGCACCTACGGGGGGGCGTATGGCTACACCTTC.

The table lists this clonotype with many counts. The chain employs TRBV7-2 and TRBJ2-1, with 11 bases identical to TRBD2. There are 18 residues in the CDR3. Germline V CDR1 and CDR2: SGHTA, FQGNSA. Trimming cost V 5 bases and J 4 bases; bases outside gene matches: 13. The CDR3 is CASSPRPVAGGPYNEQFF. The CDR3 DNA reads TGTGCCAGCAGCCCGCGCCCTGTAGCGGGGGGGCCTTACAATGAGCAGTTCTTC. Supplemented by reference TRBV7-2 and TRBJ2-1, the full variable domain reads GAGVSQSPSNKVTEKGKDVELRCDPISGHTALYWYRQSLGQGLEFLIYFQGNSAPDKSGLPSDRFSAERTGGSVSTLTIQRTQQEDSAVYLCASSPRPVAGGPYNEQFFGPGTRLTVL.

The genes are TRBV27 and TRBJ1-2; D unclear. This CDR3 contains 13 residues. V lost 0 bases, J lost 7 bases, and 9 bases lay in between. Germline V gene data show CDR1 as MNHEY and CDR2 as SMNVEV (reference sequence). The CDR3, as DNA: TGTGCCAGCAGTTTATCTGGGGAAGGTGGCTACACCTTC. Translated: CASSLSGEGGYTF.